What follows describes a single T cell receptor (beta chain). Its target is unknown. This sample stems from a study of cytomegalovirus exposure and HLA in healthy donors. Background on the study: A subsequent analysis stated that the roughly 130 validation repertoires were run on the same platform as the roughly 620 first-cohort repertoires.

Only in-frame clones appear in the TCRdb table, and some are missing; sequencing was by immunoSEQ multiplex PCR. Among fewer than 300,000 clones, more than 75% were seen once, and the ten largest hold approximately 0.9%. The donors were members of the validation cohort comprising over 90 subjects, separate from the roughly 670-subject first cohort. This CDR3 is 15 amino acids long. Trimming stripped 4 bases from V and 0 bases from J, with 12 bases between. CDR1 and CDR2 from the germline V gene are SGHRS and YFSETQ. General observations from the study: That first-cohort TCR clusters tended to co-occur in the 95 to 150 validation repertoires was found in a later analysis. In vitro experiments confirmed that three CMV-associated chains were specific for CMV antigens.

The chain joins TRBV5-1 to TRBJ2-3; D is possibly TRBD2 (6 bases). This receptor was obtained from a woman younger than 35 in good health and CMV-seronegative. Input material: PBMCs. The CDR3 reads CASSDASVSTDTQYF. CDR3 nucleotides: TGCGCCAGCAGCGATGCTAGCGTTAGCACAGATACGCAGTATTTT.